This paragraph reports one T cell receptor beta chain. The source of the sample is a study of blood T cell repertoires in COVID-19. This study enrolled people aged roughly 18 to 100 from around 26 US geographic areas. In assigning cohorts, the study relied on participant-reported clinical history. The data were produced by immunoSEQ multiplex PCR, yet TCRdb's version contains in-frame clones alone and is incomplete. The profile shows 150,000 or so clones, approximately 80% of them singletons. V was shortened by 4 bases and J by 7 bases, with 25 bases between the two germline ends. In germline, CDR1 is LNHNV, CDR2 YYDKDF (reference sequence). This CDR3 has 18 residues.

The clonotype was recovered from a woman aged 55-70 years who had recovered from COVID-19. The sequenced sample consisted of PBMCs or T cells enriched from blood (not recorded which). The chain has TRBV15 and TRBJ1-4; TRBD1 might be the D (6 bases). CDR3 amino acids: CATSTYPNGGAFFEKLFF. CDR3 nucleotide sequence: TGTGCCACCAGCACCTACCCGAATGGGGGGGCGTTTTTTGAAAAACTGTTTTTT.